The TCR beta chain under discussion was sequenced for a study of long-term antiretroviral therapy in people with HIV. Study-level results: The repertoire was dominated at all time points by clones expanded before ART. Blood sampling spanned 2004 to 2017, possibly under older ART regimens. Although diversity increased after ART, it remained lower than in transplant donor controls. Information pertaining to ART adherence, viral resistance or therapeutic modifications was not obtained.

The CDR3 is 13 amino acids. V was shortened by 4 bases and J by 8 bases, with 15 bases between the two germline ends. Looked up from germline, CDR1 is SGHRS and CDR2 is YFSETQ. This was the immunoSEQ v3.0 assay at survey level. The method was immunoSEQ multiplex PCR; TCRdb's version includes in-frame clones alone and lacks a portion of them. The sample includes 25,000 to 30,000 clones, around 84% of them seen just once. Worth noting for this clone: The antigen remains undetermined.

The sequenced sample was unsorted PBMCs, obtained 0.4 years after starting antiretroviral therapy. This chain joins TRBV5-1 and TRBJ1-1; D is perhaps TRBD1 (5 bases). The sequence derives from a man aged 18 to 35 with HIV. CDR3 sequence reads: CASSNSPGPEAFF. Written as DNA, the CDR3 is TGCGCCAGCAGCAATTCTCCGGGACCCGAAGCTTTCTTT.